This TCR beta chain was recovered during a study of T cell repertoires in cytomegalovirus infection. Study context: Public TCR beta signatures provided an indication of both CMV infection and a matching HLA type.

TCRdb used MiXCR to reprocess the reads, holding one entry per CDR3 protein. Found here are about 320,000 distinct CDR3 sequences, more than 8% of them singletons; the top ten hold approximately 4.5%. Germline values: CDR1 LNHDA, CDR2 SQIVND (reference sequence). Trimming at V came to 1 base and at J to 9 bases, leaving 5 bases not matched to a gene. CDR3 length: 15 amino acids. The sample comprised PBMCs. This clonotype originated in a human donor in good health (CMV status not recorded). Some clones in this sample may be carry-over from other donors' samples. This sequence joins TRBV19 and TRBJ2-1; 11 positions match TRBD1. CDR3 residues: CASSIGGQGAGEQFF. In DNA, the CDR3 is TGTGCCAGTAGTATAGGAGGACAGGGGGCGGGTGAGCAGTTCTTC. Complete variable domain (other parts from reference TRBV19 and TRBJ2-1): DGGITQSPKYLFRKEGQNVTLSCEQNLNHDAMYWYRQDPGQGLRLIYYSQIVNDFQKGDIAEGYSVSREKKESFPLTVTSAQKNPTAFYLCASSIGGQGAGEQFFGPGTRLTVL.